This paragraph reports one TCR beta chain. Its antigen is unidentified. This specimen comes from a study of cytotoxic CD8 clonotypes in ibrutinib-treated CLL. Clones were sequenced by immunoSEQ multiplex PCR, and TCRdb holds only the in-frame ones, with some missing. The repertoire holds about 200,000 clones, with 79% as singletons. Study results and limitations: Public clonotypes (which were uncommon) either contracted or remained stable on treatment. Pretreatment clonality was elevated relative to age-matched healthy donors and paralleled circulating CD8+ T-cell counts.

Germline assignment: CDR1 KGHSH and CDR2 LQKENI. The CDR3 runs 17 residues. V lost 6 bases, J lost 2 bases, and 14 bases stayed unmatched. The chain combines TRBV18 with TRBJ2-7; 9 bases line up with TRBD2. The source was PBMCs, collected after 12 months of ibrutinib treatment. This clonotype originated in a human donor with chronic lymphocytic leukemia. In nucleotides, the CDR3 is TGTGCCAGCTCGAATCTTGCAACGACTAGCGGCACCTACGAGCAGTACTTC. It yields the protein CASSNLATTSGTYEQYF.